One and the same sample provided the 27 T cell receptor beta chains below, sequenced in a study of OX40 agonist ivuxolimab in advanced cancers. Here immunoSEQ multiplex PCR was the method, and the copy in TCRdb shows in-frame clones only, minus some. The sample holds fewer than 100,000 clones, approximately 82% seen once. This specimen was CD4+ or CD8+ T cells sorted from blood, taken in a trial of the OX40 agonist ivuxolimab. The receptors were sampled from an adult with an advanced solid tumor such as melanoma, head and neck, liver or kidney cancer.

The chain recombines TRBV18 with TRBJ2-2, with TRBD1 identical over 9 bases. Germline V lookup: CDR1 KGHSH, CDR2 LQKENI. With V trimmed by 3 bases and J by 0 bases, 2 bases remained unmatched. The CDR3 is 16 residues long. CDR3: CASSPWTGANTGELFF. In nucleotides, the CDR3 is TGTGCCAGCTCACCGTGGACAGGGGCGAACACCGGGGAGCTGTTTTTT.

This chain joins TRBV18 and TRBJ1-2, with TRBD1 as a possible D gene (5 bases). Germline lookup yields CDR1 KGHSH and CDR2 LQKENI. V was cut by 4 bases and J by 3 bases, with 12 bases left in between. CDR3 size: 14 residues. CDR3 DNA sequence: TGTGCCAGCTCACTGAATGGGGGTGACTATGGCTACACCTTC. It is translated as CASSLNGGDYGYTF.

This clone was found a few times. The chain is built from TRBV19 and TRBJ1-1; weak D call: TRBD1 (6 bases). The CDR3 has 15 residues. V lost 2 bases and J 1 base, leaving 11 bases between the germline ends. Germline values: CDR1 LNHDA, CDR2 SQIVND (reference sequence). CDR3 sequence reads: CASSITDRANTEAFF. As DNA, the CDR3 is TGTGCCAGTAGTATAACGGACAGAGCGAACACTGAAGCTTTCTTT.

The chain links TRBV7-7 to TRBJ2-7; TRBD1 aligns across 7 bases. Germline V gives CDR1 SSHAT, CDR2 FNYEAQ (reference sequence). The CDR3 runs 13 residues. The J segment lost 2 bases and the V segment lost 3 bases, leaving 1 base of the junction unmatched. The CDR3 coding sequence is TGTGCCAGCAGCTTGACAGGGACCTACGAGCAGTACTTC. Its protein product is CASSLTGTYEQYF. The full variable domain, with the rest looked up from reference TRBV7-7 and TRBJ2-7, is GAGVSQSPRYKVTKRGQDVTLRCDPISSHATLYWYQQALGQGPEFLTYFNYEAQPDKSGLPSDRFSAERPEGSISTLTIQRTEQRDSAMYRCASSLTGTYEQYFGPGTRLTVT.

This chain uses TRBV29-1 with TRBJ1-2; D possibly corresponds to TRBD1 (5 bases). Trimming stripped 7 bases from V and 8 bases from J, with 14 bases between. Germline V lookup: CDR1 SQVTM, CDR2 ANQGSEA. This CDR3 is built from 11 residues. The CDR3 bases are TGCAGCGCCGGTAGGGGAGGGGGCTACACCTTC. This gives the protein CSAGRGGGYTF.

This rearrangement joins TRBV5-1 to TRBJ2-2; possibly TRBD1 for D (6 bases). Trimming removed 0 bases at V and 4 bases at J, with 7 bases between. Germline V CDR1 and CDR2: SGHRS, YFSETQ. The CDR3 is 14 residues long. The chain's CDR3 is CASSLGQATGELFF. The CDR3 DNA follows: TGCGCCAGCAGCTTGGGACAGGCCACCGGGGAGCTGTTTTTT.

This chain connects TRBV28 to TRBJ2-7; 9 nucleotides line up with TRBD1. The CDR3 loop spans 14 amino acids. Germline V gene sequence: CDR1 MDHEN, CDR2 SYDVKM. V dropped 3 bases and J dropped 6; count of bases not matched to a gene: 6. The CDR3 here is CASSLGQGLFEQYF. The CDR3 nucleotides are TGTGCCAGCAGTTTGGGACAGGGTCTATTCGAGCAGTACTTC.

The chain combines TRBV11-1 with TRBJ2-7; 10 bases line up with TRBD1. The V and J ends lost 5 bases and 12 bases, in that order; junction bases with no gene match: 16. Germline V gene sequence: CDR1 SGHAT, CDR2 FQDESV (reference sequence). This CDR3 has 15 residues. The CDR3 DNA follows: TGTGCCAGCAGCACACACGGGACAGGGGACGAACGTAGGTACTTC. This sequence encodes CASSTHGTGDERRYF.

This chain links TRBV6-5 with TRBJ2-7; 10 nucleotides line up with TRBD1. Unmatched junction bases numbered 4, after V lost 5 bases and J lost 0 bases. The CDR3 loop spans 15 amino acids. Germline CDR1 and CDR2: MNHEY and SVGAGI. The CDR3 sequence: CASSTRDRGSYEQYF. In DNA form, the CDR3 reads TGTGCCAGCAGTACCCGGGACAGGGGCTCCTACGAGCAGTACTTC.

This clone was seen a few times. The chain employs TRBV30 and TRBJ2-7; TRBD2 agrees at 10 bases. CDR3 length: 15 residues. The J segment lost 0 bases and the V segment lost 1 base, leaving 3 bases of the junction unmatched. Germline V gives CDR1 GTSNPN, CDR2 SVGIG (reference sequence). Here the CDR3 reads CAWSGASGSSYEQYF. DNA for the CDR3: TGTGCCTGGAGTGGGGCTAGCGGGAGCTCCTACGAGCAGTACTTC.

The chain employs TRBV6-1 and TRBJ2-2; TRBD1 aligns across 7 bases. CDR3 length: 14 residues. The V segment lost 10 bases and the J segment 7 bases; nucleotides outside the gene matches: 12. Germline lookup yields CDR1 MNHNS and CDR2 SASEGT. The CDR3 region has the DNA TGTGCCACTCACAGGGGAGAGATTAGCGGGGAGCTGTTTTTT. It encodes CATHRGEISGELFF.

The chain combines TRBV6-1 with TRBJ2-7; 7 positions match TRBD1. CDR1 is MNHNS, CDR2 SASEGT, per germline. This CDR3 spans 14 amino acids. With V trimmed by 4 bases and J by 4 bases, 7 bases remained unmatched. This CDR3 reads CASSAYRGRYEQYF. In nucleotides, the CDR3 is TGTGCCAGCAGTGCCTACAGGGGTAGGTACGAGCAGTACTTC.

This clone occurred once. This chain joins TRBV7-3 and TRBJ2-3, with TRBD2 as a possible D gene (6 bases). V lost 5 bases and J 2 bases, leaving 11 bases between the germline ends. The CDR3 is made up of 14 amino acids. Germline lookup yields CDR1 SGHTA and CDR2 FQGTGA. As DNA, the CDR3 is TGTGCCAGCAGCCGCGCGGGGCTCACAGATACGCAGTATTTT. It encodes CASSRAGLTDTQYF.

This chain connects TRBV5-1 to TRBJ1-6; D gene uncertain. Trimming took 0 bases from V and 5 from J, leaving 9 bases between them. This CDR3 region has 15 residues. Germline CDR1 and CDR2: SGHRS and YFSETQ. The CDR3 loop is CASSLGTGNNSPLHF. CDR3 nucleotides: TGCGCCAGCAGCTTGGGGACGGGAAATAATTCACCCCTCCACTTT.

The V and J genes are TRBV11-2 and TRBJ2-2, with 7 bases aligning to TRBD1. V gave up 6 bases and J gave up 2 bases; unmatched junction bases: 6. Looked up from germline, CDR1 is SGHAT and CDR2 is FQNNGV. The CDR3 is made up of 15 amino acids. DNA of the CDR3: TGTGCCAGCAGAGCCTGGGACAGAAACACCGGGGAGCTGTTTTTT. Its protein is CASRAWDRNTGELFF. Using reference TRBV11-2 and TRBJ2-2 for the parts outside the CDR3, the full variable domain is EAGVAQSPRYKIIEKRQSVAFWCNPISGHATLYWYQQILGQGPKLLIQFQNNGVVDDSQLPKDRFSAERLKGVDSTLKIQPAKLEDSAVYLCASRAWDRNTGELFFGEGSRLTVL.

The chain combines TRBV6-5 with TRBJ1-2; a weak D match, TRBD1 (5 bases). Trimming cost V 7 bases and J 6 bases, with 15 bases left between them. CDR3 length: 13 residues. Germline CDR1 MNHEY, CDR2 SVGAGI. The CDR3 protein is CASTRGGENGYTF. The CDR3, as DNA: TGTGCCAGCACGCGGGGGGGGGAGAATGGCTACACCTTC.

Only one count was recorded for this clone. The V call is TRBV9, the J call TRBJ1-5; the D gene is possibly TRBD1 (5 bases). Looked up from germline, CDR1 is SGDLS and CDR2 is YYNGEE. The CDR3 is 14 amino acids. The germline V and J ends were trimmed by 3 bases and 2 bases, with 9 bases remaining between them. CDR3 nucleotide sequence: TGTGCCAGCAGCGCCACGGGGGGCAATCAGCCCCAGCATTTT. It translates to CASSATGGNQPQHF.

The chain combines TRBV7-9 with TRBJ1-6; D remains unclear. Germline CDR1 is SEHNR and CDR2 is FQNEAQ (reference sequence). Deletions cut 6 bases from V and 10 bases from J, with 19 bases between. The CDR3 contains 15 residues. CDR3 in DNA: TGTGCCAGCAGTAGGAACCGGGGTTCCTCCTCACCCCTCCACTTT. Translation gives CASSRNRGSSSPLHF.

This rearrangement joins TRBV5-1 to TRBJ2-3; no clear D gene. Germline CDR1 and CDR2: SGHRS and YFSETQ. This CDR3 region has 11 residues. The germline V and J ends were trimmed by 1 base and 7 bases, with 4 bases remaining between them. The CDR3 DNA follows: TGCGCCAGCAGCTTGATGAATACGCAGTATTTT. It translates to CASSLMNTQYF.

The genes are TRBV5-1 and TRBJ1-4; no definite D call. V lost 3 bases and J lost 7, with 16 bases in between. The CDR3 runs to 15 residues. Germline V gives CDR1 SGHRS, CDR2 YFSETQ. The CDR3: CASSSTSGVGEKLFF. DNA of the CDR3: TGCGCCAGCAGCTCTACCTCCGGGGTAGGTGAAAAACTGTTTTTT.

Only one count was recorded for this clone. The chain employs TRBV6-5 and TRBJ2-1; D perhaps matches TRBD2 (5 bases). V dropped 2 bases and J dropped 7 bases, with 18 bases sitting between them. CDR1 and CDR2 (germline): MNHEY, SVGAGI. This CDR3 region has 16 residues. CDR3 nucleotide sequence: TGTGCCAGCAGTTACGTGAGACTACGAGGCACAAATGAGCAGTTCTTC. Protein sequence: CASSYVRLRGTNEQFF.

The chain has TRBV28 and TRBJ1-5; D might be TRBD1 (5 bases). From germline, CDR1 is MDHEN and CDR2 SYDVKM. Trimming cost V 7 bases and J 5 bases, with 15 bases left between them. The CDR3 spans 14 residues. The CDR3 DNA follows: TGTGCCAGCACTGGGGCTGGAACCCATCAGCCCCAGCATTTT. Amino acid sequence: CASTGAGTHQPQHF.

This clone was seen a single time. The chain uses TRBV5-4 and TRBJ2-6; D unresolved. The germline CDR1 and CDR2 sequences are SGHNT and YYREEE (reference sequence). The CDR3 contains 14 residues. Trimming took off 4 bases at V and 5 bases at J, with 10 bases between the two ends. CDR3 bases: TGTGCCAGCAGCCGCCCGGGTAGGGCCAACGTCCTGACTTTC. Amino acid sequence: CASSRPGRANVLTF.

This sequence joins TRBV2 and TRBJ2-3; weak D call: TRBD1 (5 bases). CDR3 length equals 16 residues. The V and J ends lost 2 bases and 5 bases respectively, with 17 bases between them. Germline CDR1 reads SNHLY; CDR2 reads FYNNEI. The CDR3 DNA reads TGTGCCAGCAGTGAATTCTACAGGCGGCTGGGAGATACGCAGTATTTT. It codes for CASSEFYRRLGDTQYF.

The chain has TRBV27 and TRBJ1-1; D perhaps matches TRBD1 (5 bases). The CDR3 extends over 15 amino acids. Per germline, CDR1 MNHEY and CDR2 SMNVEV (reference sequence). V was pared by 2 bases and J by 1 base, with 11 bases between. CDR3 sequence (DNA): TGTGCCAGCAGTTTAATGAGGGGCTCGAACACTGAAGCTTTCTTT. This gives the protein CASSLMRGSNTEAFF.

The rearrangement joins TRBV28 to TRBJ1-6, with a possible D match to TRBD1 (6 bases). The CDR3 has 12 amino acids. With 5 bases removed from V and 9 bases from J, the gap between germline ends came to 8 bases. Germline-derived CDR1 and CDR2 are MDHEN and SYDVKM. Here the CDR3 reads CASSIQGSPLHF. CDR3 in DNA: TGTGCCAGCAGTATACAGGGTTCACCCCTCCACTTT.

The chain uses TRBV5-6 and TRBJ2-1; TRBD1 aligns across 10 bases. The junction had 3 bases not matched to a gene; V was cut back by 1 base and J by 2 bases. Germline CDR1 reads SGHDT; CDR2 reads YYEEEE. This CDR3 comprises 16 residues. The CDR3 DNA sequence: TGTGCCAGCAGCTTGTCCGGGACAGGGGCCTACAATGAGCAGTTCTTC. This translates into CASSLSGTGAYNEQFF.